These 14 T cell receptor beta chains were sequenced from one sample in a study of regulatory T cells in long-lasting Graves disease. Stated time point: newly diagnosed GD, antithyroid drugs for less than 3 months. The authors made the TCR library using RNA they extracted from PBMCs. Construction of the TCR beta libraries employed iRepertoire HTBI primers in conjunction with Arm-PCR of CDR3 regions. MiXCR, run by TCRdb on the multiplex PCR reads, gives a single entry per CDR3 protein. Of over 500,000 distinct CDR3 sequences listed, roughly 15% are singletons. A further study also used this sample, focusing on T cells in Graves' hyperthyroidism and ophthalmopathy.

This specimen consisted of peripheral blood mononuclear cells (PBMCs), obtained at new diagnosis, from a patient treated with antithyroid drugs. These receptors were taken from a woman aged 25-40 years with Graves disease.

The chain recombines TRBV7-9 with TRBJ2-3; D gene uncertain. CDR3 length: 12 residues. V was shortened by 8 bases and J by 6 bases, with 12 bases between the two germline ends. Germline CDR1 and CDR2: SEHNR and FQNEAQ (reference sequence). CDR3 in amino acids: CASVQLRDTQYF. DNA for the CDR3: TGTGCCAGCGTCCAGCTTCGGGATACGCAGTATTTT.

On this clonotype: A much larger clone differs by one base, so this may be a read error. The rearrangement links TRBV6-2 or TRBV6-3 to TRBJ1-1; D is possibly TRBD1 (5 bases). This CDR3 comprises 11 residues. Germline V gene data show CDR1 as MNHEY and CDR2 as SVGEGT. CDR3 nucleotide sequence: TGTGCCAGCATCGACAGCACTGGAGCTTTCTTT. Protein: CASIDSTGAFF.

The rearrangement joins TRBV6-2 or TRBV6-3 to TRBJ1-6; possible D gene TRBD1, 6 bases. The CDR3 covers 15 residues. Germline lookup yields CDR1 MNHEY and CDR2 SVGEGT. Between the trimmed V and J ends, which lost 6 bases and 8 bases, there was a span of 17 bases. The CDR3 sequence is CASRDSVRLDSPLHF. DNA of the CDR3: TGTGCCAGCAGGGACAGCGTCCGGTTAGATTCACCCCTCCACTTT.

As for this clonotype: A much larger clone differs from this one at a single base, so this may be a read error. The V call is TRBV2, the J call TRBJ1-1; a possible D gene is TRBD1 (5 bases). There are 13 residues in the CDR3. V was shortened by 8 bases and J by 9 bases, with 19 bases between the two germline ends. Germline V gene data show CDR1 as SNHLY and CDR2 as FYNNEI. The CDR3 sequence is CASSLKGLGKAFF. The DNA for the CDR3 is TGTGCCAGCTCTCTCAAGGGGCTGGGGAAAGCTTTCTTT.

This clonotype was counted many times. This CDR3 is CAISDPGVSNTEAFF. The CDR3 DNA is TGTGCCATCAGTGATCCGGGAGTTTCGAACACTGAAGCTTTCTTT. The chain employs TRBV10-3 and TRBJ1-1; D call uncertain. Germline CDR1 and CDR2: ENHRY and SYGVKD. V dropped 3 bases and J dropped 1 base, with 12 bases sitting between them. This CDR3 contains 15 residues.

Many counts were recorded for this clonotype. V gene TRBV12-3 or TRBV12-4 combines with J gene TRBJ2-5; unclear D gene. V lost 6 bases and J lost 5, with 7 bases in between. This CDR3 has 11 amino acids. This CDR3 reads CASSVNETQYF. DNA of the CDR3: TGTGCCAGCAGCGTTAACGAGACCCAGTACTTC.

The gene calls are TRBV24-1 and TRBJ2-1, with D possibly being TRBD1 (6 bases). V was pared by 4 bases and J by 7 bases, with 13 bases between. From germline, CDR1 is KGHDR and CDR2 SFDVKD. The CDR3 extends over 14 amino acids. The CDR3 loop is CATSEAAQGNEQFF. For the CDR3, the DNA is TGTGCCACCAGTGAAGCAGCACAGGGTAATGAGCAGTTCTTC.

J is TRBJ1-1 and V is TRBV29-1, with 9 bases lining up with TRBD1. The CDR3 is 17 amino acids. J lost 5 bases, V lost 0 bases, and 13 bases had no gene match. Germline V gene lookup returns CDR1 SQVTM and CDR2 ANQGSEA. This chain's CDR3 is CSVEDLTTGGAKTEAFF. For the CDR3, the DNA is TGCAGCGTTGAAGACCTAACTACAGGGGGCGCGAAGACTGAAGCTTTCTTT. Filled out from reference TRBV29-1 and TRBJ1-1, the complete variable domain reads SAVISQKPSRDICQRGTSLTIQCQVDSQVTMMFWYRQQPGQSLTLIATANQGSEATYESGFVIDKFPISRPNLTFSTLTVSNMSPEDSSIYLCSVEDLTTGGAKTEAFFGQGTRLTVV.

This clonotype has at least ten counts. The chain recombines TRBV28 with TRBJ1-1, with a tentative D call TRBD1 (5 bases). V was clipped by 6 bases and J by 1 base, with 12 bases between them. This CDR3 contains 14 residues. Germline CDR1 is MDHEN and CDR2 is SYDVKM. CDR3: CASSPDMGNTEAFF. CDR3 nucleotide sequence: TGTGCCAGCAGCCCGGACATGGGGAACACTGAAGCTTTCTTT.

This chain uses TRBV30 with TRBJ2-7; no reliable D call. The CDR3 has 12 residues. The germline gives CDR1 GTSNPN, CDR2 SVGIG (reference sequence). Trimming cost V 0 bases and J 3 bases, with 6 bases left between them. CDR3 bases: TGTGCCTGGAGTGTCTTGAGCTACGAGCAGTACTTC. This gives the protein CAWSVLSYEQYF.

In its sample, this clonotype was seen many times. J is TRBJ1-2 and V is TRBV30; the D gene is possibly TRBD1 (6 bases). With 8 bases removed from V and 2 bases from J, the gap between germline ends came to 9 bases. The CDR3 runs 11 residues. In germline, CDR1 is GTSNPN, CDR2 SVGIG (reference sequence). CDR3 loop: CAGQKNYGYTF. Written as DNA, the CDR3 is TGTGCCGGACAGAAGAACTATGGCTACACCTTC.

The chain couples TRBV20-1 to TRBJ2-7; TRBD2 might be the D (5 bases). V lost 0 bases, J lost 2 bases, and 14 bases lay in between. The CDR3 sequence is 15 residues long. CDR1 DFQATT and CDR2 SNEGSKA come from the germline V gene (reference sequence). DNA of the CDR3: TGCAGTGCTAGAGATCCGGCCAATAGCGCCTACGAGCAGTACTTC. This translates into CSARDPANSAYEQYF.

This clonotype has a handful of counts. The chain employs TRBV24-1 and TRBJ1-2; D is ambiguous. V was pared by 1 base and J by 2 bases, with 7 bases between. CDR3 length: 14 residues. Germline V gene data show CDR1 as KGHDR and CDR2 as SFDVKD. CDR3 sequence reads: CATSDFGLNYGYTF. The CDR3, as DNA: TGTGCCACCAGTGATTTTGGGCTGAACTATGGCTACACCTTC.

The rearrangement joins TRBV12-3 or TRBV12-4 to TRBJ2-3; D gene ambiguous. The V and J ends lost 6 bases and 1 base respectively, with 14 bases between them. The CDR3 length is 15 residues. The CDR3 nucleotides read TGTGCCAGCAGCCATTTCGGGTCCGGCACAGATACGCAGTATTTT. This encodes CASSHFGSGTDTQYF.